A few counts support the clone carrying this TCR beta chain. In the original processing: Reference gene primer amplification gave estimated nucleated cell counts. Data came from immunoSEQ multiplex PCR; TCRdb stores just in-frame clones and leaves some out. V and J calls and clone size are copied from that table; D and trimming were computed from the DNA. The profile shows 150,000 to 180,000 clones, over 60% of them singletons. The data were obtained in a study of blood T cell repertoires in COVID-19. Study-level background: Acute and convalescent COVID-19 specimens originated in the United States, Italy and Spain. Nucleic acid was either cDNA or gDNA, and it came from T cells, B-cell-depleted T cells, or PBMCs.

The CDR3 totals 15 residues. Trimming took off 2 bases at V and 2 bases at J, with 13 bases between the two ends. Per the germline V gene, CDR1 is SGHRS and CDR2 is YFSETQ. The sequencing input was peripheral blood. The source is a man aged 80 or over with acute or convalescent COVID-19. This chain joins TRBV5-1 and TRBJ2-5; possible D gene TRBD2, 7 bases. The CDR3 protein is CASSLLGGPQETQYF. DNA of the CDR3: TGCGCCAGCAGCTTACTCGGGGGGCCGCAAGAGACCCAGTACTTC.